The source of this T cell receptor beta chain is a study of T cells in Graves' hyperthyroidism and ophthalmopathy. There are a few counts of this clonotype. The CDR3 regions of TCR beta were amplified from RNA transcripts. First-round RT-PCR targeting the TCR CDR3 was performed with the HTBI primer set. TCRdb itself ran the multiplex PCR reads through MiXCR, one entry per CDR3 protein. This sample has 340,000 or so distinct CDR3 sequences, with 15% to 20% found just once. J lost 1 base, V lost 1 base, and 14 bases had no gene match. Germline CDR1 SGHAT, CDR2 FQNNGV. CDR3 length: 19 amino acids. The sequence came from a woman in her fifties or sixties with Graves' hyperthyroidism. The chain links TRBV11-2 to TRBJ2-7, with 9 bases aligning to TRBD2. The sample taken for sequencing was blood. The CDR3 DNA reads as TGTGCCAGCAGCTTAGTGCGGACCGGGCTAGCGGGATCTTCCTACGAGCAGTACTTC. This sequence encodes CASSLVRTGLAGSSYEQYF.